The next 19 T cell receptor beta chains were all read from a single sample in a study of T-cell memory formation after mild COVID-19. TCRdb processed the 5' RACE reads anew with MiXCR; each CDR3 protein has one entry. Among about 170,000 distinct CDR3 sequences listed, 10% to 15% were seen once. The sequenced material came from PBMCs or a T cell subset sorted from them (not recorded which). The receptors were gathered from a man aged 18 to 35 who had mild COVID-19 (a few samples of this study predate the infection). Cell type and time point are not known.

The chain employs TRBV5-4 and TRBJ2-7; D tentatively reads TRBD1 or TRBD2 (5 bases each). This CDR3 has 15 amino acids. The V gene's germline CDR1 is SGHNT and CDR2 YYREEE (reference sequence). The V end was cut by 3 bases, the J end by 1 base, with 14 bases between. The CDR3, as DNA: TGTGCCAGCAGCTCCCCCGGGACCAGTTCCTACGAGCAGTACTTC. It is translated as CASSSPGTSSYEQYF.

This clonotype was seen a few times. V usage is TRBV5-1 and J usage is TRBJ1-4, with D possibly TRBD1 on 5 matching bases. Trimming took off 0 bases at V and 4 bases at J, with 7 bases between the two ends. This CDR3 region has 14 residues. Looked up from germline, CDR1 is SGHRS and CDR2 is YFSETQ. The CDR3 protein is CASSLGQLNEKLFF. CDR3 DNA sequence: TGCGCCAGCAGCTTGGGACAGCTTAATGAAAAACTGTTTTTT. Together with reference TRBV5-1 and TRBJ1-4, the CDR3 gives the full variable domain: KAGVTQTPRYLIKTRGQQVTLSCSPISGHRSVSWYQQTPGQGLQFLFEYFSETQRNKGNFPGRFSGRQFSNSRSEMNVSTLELGDSALYLCASSLGQLNEKLFFGSGTQLSVL.

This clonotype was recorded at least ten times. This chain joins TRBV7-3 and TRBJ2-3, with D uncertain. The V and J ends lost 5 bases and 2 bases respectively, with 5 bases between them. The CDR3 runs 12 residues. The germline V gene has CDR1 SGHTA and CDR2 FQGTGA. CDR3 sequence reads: CASSRDTDTQYF. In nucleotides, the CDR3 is TGTGCCAGCAGCCGCGACACAGATACGCAGTATTTT.

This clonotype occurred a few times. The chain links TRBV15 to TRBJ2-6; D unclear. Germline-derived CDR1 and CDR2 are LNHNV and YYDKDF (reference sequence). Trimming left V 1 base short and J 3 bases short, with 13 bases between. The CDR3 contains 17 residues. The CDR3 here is CATSRGVGQRGANVLTF. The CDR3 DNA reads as TGTGCCACCAGCAGAGGGGTAGGGCAGCGTGGGGCCAACGTCCTGACTTTC.

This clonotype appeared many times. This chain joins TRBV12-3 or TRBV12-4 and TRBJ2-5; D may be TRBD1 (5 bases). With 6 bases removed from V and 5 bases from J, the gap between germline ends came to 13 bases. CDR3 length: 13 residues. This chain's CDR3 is CASSHAGLETQYF. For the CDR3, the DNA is TGTGCCAGCAGCCATGCAGGGTTGGAGACCCAGTACTTC.

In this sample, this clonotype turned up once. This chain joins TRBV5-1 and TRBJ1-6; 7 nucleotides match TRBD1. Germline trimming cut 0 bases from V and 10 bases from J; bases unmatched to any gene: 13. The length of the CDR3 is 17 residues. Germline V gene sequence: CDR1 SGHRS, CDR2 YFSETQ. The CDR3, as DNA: TGCGCCAGCAGCTTGGGGGTAGGGGGCGGCGCAGGCTCACCCCTCCACTTT. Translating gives CASSLGVGGGAGSPLHF.

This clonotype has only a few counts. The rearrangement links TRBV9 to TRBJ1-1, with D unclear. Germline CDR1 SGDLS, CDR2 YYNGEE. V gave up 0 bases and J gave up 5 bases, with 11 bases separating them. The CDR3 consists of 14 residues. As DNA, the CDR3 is TGTGCCAGCAGCGTAGCCCAGGCGAGTACTGAAGCTTTCTTT. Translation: CASSVAQASTEAFF. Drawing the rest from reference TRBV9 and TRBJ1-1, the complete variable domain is DSGVTQTPKHLITATGQRVTLRCSPRSGDLSVYWYQQSLDQGLQFLIQYYNGEERAKGNILERFSAQQFPDLHSELNLSSLELGDSALYFCASSVAQASTEAFFGQGTRLTVV.

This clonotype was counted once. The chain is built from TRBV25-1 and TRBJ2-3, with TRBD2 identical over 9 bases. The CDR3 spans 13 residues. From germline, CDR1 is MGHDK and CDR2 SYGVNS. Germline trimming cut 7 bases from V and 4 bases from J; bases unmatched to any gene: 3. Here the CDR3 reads CASKVAGADTQYF. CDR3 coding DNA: TGTGCCAGCAAGGTAGCGGGGGCAGATACGCAGTATTTT. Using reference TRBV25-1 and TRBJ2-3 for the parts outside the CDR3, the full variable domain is EADIYQTPRYLVIGTGKKITLECSQTMGHDKMYWYQQDPGMELHLIHYSYGVNSTEKGDLSSESTVSRIRTEHFPLTLESARPSHTSQYLCASKVAGADTQYFGPGTRLTVL.

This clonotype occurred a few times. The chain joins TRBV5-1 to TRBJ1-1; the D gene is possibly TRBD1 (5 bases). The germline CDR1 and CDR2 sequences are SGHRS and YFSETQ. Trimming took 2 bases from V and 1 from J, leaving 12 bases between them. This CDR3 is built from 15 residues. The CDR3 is CASSLLGPRNTEAFF. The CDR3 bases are TGCGCCAGCAGCTTATTGGGGCCTAGGAACACTGAAGCTTTCTTT.

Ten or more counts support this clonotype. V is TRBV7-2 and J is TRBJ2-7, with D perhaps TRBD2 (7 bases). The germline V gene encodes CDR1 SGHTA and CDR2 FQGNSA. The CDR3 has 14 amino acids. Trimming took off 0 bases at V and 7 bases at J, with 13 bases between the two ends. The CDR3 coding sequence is TGTGCCAGCAGCTTAGCGGGGGGGCCGTATGAGCAGTACGTC. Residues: CASSLAGGPYEQYV.

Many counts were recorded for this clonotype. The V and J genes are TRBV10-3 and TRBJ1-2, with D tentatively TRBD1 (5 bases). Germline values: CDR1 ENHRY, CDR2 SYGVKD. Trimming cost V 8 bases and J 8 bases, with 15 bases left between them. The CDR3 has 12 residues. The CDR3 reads CAIRVGGSGYTF. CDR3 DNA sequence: TGTGCCATCCGCGTTGGGGGAAGCGGCTACACCTTC.

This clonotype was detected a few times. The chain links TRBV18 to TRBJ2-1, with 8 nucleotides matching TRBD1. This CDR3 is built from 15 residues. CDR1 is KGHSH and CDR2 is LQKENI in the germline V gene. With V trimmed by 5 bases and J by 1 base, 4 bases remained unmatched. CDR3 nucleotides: TGTGCCAGCTCATCGACAGGGGATTCCTACAATGAGCAGTTCTTC. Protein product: CASSSTGDSYNEQFF.

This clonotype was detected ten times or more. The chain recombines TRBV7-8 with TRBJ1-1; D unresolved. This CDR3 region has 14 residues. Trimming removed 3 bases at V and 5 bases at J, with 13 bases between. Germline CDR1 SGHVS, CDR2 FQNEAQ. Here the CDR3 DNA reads TGTGCCAGCAGCTTGGACCCCATGGGTACTGAAGCTTTCTTT. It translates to CASSLDPMGTEAFF.

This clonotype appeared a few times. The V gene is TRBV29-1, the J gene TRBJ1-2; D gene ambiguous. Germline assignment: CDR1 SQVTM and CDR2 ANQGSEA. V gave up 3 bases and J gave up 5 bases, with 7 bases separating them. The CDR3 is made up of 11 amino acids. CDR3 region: CSVEIQYGYTF. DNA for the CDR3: TGCAGCGTTGAGATTCAGTATGGCTACACCTTC.

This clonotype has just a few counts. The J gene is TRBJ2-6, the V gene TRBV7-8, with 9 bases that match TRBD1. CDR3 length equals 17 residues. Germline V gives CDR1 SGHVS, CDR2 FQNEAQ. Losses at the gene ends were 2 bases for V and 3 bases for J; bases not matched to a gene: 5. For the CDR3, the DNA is TGTGCCAGCAGCTTACGGGACAGGGTGTATGGGGCCAACGTCCTGACTTTC. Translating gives CASSLRDRVYGANVLTF.

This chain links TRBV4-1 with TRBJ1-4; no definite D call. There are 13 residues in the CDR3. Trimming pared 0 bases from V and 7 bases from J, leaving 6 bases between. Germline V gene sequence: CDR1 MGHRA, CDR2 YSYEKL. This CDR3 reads CASSQDWGEKLFF. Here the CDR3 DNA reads TGCGCCAGCAGCCAAGATTGGGGTGAAAAACTGTTTTTT.

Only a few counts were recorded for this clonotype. This chain's CDR3 is CASSKSPVFHGYTF. CDR3 coding DNA: TGCGCCAGCAGCAAAAGTCCCGTTTTCCACGGCTACACCTTC. This sequence joins TRBV4-3 and TRBJ1-2, with D uncertain. This CDR3 comprises 14 residues. The germline CDR1 and CDR2 sequences are LGHNA and YSLEER. V lost 5 bases, J lost 8 bases, and 18 bases lay in between.

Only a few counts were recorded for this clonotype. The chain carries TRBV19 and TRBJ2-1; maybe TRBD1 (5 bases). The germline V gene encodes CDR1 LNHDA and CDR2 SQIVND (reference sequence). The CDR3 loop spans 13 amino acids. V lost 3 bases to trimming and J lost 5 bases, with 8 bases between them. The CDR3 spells CASSIRVNNEQFF. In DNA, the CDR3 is TGTGCCAGTAGTATCAGGGTTAACAATGAGCAGTTCTTC. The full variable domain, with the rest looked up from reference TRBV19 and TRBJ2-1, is DGGITQSPKYLFRKEGQNVTLSCEQNLNHDAMYWYRQDPGQGLRLIYYSQIVNDFQKGDIAEGYSVSREKKESFPLTVTSAQKNPTAFYLCASSIRVNNEQFFGPGTRLTVL.

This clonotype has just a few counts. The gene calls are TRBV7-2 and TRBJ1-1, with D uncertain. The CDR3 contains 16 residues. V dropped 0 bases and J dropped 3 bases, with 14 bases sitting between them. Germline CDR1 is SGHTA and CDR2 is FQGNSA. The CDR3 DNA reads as TGTGCCAGCAGCTTAGCCAACCCGGGCTGGGACACTGAAGCTTTCTTT. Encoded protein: CASSLANPGWDTEAFF.